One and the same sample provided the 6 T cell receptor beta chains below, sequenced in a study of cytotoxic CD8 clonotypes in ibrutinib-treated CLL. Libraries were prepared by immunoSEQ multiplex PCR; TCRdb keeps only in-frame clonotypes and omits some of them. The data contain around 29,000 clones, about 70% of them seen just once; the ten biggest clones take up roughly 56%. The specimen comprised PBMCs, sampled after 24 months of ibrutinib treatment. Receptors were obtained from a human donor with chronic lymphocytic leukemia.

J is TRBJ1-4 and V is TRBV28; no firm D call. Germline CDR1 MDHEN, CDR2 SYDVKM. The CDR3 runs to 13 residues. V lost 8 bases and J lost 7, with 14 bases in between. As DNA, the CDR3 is TGTGCCAGCCATTATCCTCGTTCTGAAAAACTGTTTTTT. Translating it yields CASHYPRSEKLFF.

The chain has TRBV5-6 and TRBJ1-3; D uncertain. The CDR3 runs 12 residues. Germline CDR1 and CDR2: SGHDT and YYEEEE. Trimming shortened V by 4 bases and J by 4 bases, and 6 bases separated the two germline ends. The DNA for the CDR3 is TGTGCCAGCAGCCTGAGGGGAAACACCATATATTTT. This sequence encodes CASSLRGNTIYF.

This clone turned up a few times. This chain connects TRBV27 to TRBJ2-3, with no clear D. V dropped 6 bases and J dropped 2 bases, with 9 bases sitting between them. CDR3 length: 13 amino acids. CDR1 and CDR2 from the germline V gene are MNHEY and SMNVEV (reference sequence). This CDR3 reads CASSHLPTDTQYF. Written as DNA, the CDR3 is TGTGCCAGCAGCCACCTACCCACAGATACGCAGTATTTT.

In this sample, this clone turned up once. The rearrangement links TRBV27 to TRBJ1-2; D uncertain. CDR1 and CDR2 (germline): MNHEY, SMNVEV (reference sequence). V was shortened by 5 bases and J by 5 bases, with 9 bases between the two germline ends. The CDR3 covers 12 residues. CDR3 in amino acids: CASSPNWYGYTF. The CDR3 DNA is TGTGCCAGCAGTCCGAATTGGTATGGCTACACCTTC.

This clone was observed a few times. The CDR3 here is CASSSNRGTNEKLFF. In DNA form, the CDR3 reads TGTGCCAGCAGCTCGAACCGGGGTACTAATGAAAAACTGTTTTTT. This chain links TRBV7-2 with TRBJ1-4; D gene unclear. Germline loops: CDR1 SGHTA, CDR2 FQGNSA. Between the trimmed V and J ends, which lost 4 bases and 2 bases, there was a span of 11 bases. The CDR3 sequence is 15 residues long.

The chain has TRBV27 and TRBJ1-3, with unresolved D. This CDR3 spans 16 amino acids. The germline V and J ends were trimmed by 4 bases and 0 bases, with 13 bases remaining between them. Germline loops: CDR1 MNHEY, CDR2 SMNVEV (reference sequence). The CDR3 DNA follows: TGTGCCAGCAGTTCCCGACCACCCTACTCTGGAAACACCATATATTTT. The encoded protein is CASSSRPPYSGNTIYF.